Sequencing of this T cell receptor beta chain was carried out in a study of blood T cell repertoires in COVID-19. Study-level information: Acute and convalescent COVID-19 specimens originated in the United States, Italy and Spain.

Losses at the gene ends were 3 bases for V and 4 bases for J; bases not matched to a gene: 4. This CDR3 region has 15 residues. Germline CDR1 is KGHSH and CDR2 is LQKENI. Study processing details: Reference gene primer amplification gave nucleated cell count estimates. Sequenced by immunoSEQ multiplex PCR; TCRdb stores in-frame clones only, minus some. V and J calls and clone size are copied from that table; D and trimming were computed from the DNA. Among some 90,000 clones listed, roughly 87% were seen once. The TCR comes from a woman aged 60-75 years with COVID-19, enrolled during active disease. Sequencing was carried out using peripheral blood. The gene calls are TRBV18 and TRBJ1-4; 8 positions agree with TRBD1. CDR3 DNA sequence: TGTGCCAGCTCACCGTGGACAGGGAGTAATGAAAAACTGTTTTTT. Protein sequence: CASSPWTGSNEKLFF. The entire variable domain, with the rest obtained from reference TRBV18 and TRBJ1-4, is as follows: NAGVMQNPRHLVRRRGQEARLRCSPMKGHSHVYWYRQLPEEGLKFMVYLQKENIIDESGMPKERFSAEFPKEGPSILRIQQVVRGDSAAYFCASSPWTGSNEKLFFGSGTQLSVL.